The 15 T cell receptor beta chains below come from one sample, sequenced in a study of blood T cell repertoires in COVID-19. Sequenced by immunoSEQ multiplex PCR; TCRdb stores in-frame clones only, minus some. The table has around 94,000 clones, about 83% seen once. The source material was peripheral blood. The source is a man aged 35 to 55 with active or convalescent COVID-19.

V and J are TRBV7-9 and TRBJ1-5; 8 nucleotides match TRBD1. The CDR3 spans 16 residues. The germline V gene has CDR1 SEHNR and CDR2 FQNEAQ (reference sequence). The ends lost 1 base at V and 1 base at J; junction bases unmatched: 3. DNA for the CDR3: TGTGCCAGCAGCTTAGGGGCAGGGGGCAGCAATCAGCCCCAGCATTTT. Translation gives CASSLGAGGSNQPQHF.

This chain joins TRBV9 and TRBJ1-4, with D possibly being TRBD1 (6 bases). Germline CDR1 and CDR2: SGDLS and YYNGEE. V lost 3 bases and J lost 4, with 10 bases in between. This CDR3 has 14 amino acids. DNA for the CDR3: TGTGCCAGCAGCGCGGACAGTTTTAATGAAAAACTGTTTTTT. This encodes CASSADSFNEKLFF.

This CDR3 is CASSQDSQGAGSGQPQHF. The DNA of the CDR3 is TGCGCCAGCAGCCAAGATTCCCAGGGGGCAGGTTCGGGCCAGCCCCAGCATTTT. The rearrangement links TRBV4-1 to TRBJ1-5; TRBD1 matches 8 bases. Germline CDR1 MGHRA, CDR2 YSYEKL. The CDR3 spans 18 residues. Trimming removed 0 bases from V and 7 bases from J; junction bases left unmatched: 14.

The chain recombines TRBV5-4 with TRBJ2-7; D gene unclear. The CDR3 contains 13 residues. The V end lost 2 bases, the J end lost 0 bases, and 6 bases lay between the germline ends. CDR1 is SGHNT and CDR2 is YYREEE in the germline V gene (reference sequence). In DNA, the CDR3 is TGTGCCAGCAGCTTTGGCAGCTCCTACGAGCAGTACTTC. This encodes CASSFGSSYEQYF.

The chain is built from TRBV7-2 and TRBJ1-1, with 8 bases matching TRBD1. Trimming took 1 base from V and 1 from J; bases not matched to a gene: 8. CDR1 SGHTA and CDR2 FQGNSA come from the germline V gene. There are 17 residues in the CDR3. This CDR3 reads CASSLGDSGTGNTEAFF. The CDR3 DNA follows: TGTGCCAGCAGCTTAGGGGACTCCGGGACAGGGAACACTGAAGCTTTCTTT.

This chain joins TRBV11-2 and TRBJ1-3; possible D gene TRBD1, 6 bases. This CDR3 has 16 residues. Germline V gives CDR1 SGHAT, CDR2 FQNNGV. V lost 5 bases and J 0 bases, leaving 14 bases between the germline ends. The CDR3 reads CASSKRDTSSGNTIYF. The CDR3, as DNA: TGTGCCAGCAGCAAGAGGGACACAAGCTCTGGAAACACCATATATTTT.

The table lists this clone with a few counts. The chain couples TRBV14 to TRBJ2-7; D is ambiguous. V lost 6 bases and J lost 1, with 10 bases in between. The CDR3 length is 13 residues. In germline, CDR1 is SGHDN, CDR2 FVKESK. The CDR3 region has the DNA TGTGCCAGCAGTGTGACAAAGTCCTACGAGCAGTACTTC. Translating gives CASSVTKSYEQYF.

The chain couples TRBV5-1 to TRBJ2-7, with D possibly matching TRBD1 (6 bases). V gave up 4 bases and J gave up 4 bases, with 18 bases separating them. The CDR3 sequence is 15 residues long. Germline-derived CDR1 and CDR2 are SGHRS and YFSETQ. The CDR3: CASSRDGGAGYEQYF. The CDR3 bases are TGCGCCAGCAGCCGGGATGGGGGCGCTGGTTACGAGCAGTACTTC.

The chain has TRBV6-5 and TRBJ1-1; TRBD1 is a possible D gene (6 bases). Germline values: CDR1 MNHEY, CDR2 SVGAGI. This CDR3 is 14 amino acids long. The V end was cut by 6 bases, the J end by 0 bases, with 11 bases between. The CDR3 DNA reads TGTGCCAGCAGCGTCGACAGGTTGAACACTGAAGCTTTCTTT. Its protein product is CASSVDRLNTEAFF.

This rearrangement joins TRBV5-6 to TRBJ2-2; 8 bases line up with TRBD2. Per germline, CDR1 SGHDT and CDR2 YYEEEE. J lost 8 bases, V lost 3 bases, and 3 bases had no gene match. The CDR3 spans 13 residues. The CDR3 DNA sequence: TGTGCCAGCAGCTCGGGGGGGCCGGGGGAGCTGTTTTTT. Amino acids: CASSSGGPGELFF.

This clone has just one count. Here the CDR3 reads CASTRQGDTGELFF. CDR3 nucleotides: TGCGCCAGCACCAGGCAGGGGGACACCGGGGAGCTGTTTTTT. The rearrangement uses TRBV5-1 and TRBJ2-2; 7 nucleotides match TRBD1. J gave up 3 bases and V 6 bases, and 5 bases lay outside the gene matches. CDR3 length: 14 residues. Germline V gives CDR1 SGHRS, CDR2 YFSETQ.

This sequence joins TRBV5-1 and TRBJ1-2; weak D call: TRBD1 (6 bases). The V gene's germline CDR1 is SGHRS and CDR2 YFSETQ. The V gene lost 0 bases and the J gene lost 4 bases, with 10 bases spanning the gap. CDR3 size: 14 residues. The CDR3 is CASSLDLGAYGYTF. The CDR3, as DNA: TGCGCCAGCAGCTTGGATCTGGGGGCCTATGGCTACACCTTC.

The chain combines TRBV20-1 with TRBJ1-1; 7 bases line up with TRBD1. The J segment lost 6 bases and the V segment lost 3 bases, leaving 1 base of the junction unmatched. CDR3 length equals 11 residues. Looked up from germline, CDR1 is DFQATT and CDR2 is SNEGSKA (reference sequence). CDR3 coding DNA: TGCAGTGCTAGTCAGGGGGCTGAAGCTTTCTTT. Translated: CSASQGAEAFF.

J is TRBJ1-5 and V is TRBV11-2; D is ambiguous. The CDR3 totals 15 residues. V gave up 0 bases and J gave up 3 bases, with 9 bases separating them. From germline, CDR1 is SGHAT and CDR2 FQNNGV. The CDR3 protein is CASSLEASANQPQHF. The CDR3 region has the DNA TGTGCCAGCAGCTTAGAGGCCTCTGCCAATCAGCCCCAGCATTTT.

This clone has a handful of counts. CDR3 DNA sequence: TGTGCCTGGAGTGGGGGGGGCACTCAGCCCCAGCATTTT. Amino acids: CAWSGGGTQPQHF. This rearrangement joins TRBV30 to TRBJ1-5; a possible D gene is TRBD1 (6 bases). Trimming removed 1 base at V and 6 bases at J, with 10 bases between. There are 13 residues in the CDR3. The V gene's germline CDR1 is GTSNPN and CDR2 SVGIG (reference sequence).